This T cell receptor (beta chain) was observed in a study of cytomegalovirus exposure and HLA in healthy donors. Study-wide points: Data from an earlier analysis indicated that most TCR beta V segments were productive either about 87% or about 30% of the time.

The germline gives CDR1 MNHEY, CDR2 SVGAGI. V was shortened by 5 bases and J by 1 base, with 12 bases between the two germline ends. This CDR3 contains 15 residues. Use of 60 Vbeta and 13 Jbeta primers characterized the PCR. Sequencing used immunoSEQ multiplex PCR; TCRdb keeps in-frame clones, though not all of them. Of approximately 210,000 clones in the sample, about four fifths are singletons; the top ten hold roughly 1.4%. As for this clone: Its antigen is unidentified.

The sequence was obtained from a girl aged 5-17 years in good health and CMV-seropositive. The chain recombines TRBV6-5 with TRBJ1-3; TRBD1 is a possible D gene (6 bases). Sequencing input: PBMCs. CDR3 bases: TGTGCCAGCAGTATAAGGGGGTTTTCTGGAAACACCATATATTTT. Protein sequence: CASSIRGFSGNTIYF.